These T cell receptor beta chains were read from a single sample in a study of beta chain features in type 1 diabetes. TCRdb's copy holds only in-frame clones and misses some; the assay was immunoSEQ multiplex PCR. Of under 300,000 clones listed, 25% to 30% are singletons. Sequencing was performed on central memory CD4+ T cells from blood. The receptors come from a man aged 30-40 years in good health. The CDR3 runs from the conserved cysteine through the conserved F or W. A D gene is named only where the DNA matches it firmly. Clone size is given for some rows only: seen once, a few or many times, or a class if the clone is expanded.

V gene	CDR3 length	D gene	clone size	J gene	CDR3 DNA	CDR3 protein
TRBV7-9	11	TRBD2	-	TRBJ2-1	TGTGCCAGCAGCTTACTAGCGGAGCATTTCTTC	CASSLLAEHFF
TRBV7-2	14	-	-	TRBJ2-3	TGTGCCAGCAGCTTCAGGGGAGGCACAGATACGCAGTATTTT	CASSFRGGTDTQYF
TRBV12-5	16	TRBD1	-	TRBJ2-1	TGTGCTAGTGCCATTACCGGACAGGGAACCTACAATGAGCAGTTCTTC	CASAITGQGTYNEQFF
TRBV23-1	12	-	few	TRBJ1-6	TGCGCCCGGTTAGACAAGGGTTCACCCCTCCACTTT	CARLDKGSPLHF
TRBV11-2	13	-	-	TRBJ2-3	TGTGCCAGCAGCCCTGGGGGAGCAGATACGCAGTATTTT	CASSPGGADTQYF
TRBV6-5	11	-	-	TRBJ1-1	TGTGCCAGCAGGGAGAAGACTGAAGCTTTCTTT	CASREKTEAFF
TRBV29-1	14	-	few	TRBJ1-1	TGCAGCGTTAGTCAAGGACAGACGAACACTGAAGCTTTCTTT	CSVSQGQTNTEAFF
TRBV30	13	-	few	TRBJ2-1	TGTGCCGGAGCGGGTGACTCCTACAATGAGCAGTTCTTC	CAGAGDSYNEQFF
TRBV7-9	13	-	many	TRBJ2-5	TGTGCCAGCAGCCCCAGAGGCCCAGAGACCCAGTACTTC	CASSPRGPETQYF
TRBV10-3	15	TRBD2	few	TRBJ2-1	TGTGCCATCAGTGAATCGAGCGGGACCTTAAATGAGCAGTTCTTC	CAISESSGTLNEQFF
TRBV6-1	13	-	once	TRBJ2-7	TGTGCCAGCACCTCCCCGGGCTGGTACGAGCAGTACTTC	CASTSPGWYEQYF
TRBV7-2	16	TRBD1	many	TRBJ1-2	TGTGCCAGCAGCTTATTACAACTACAGGGGAACTATGGCTACACCTTC	CASSLLQLQGNYGYTF
TRBV7-6	13	-	few	TRBJ2-5	TGTGCCAGCAGCTCATACCTGGGTGAGACCCAGTACTTC	CASSSYLGETQYF
TRBV13	16	TRBD1	few	TRBJ2-2	TGTGCCAGCAGCTTCCGACAGGGGCGCGCCACCGGGGAGCTGTTTTTT	CASSFRQGRATGELFF
TRBV29-1	13	-	-	TRBJ2-3	TGCAGCGCCTACGGACTATCAACGGATACGCAGTATTTT	CSAYGLSTDTQYF
TRBV10-1	17	TRBD1	-	TRBJ2-3	TGCGCCAGCAGACCTGACAGGGGTTTAGGGAGCACAGATACGCAGTATTTT	CASRPDRGLGSTDTQYF
TRBV5-1	16	-	-	TRBJ1-6	TGCGCCAGCAGCCCTGAATCCGGACTAAGAAATTCACCCCTCCACTTT	CASSPESGLRNSPLHF
TRBV9	16	-	-	TRBJ1-5	TGTGCCAGCAGCGTAGGGTCAGGGGATCGTAATCAGCCCCAGCATTTT	CASSVGSGDRNQPQHF